These 23 T cell receptor beta chains came from one sample sequenced in a study of T cell responses to AZD1222 COVID-19 vaccine. Sequenced by immunoSEQ multiplex PCR; TCRdb stores in-frame clones only, minus some. This sample has some 96,000 clones; around nine tenths occur once, and the top ten carry roughly 15%. Sequenced material: peripheral blood, taken on day 0 of AZD1222 vaccination. These receptors were obtained from an adult in good health.

This chain links TRBV10-3 with TRBJ2-7; a weak D match, TRBD2 (6 bases). The germline V gene encodes CDR1 ENHRY and CDR2 SYGVKD. Trimming removed 4 bases from V and 0 bases from J, with 10 bases in between. CDR3 length: 14 residues. The CDR3 DNA follows: TGTGCCATCAGTGCGGGGAGGAACTCCTACGAGCAGTACTTC. Residues: CAISAGRNSYEQYF.

The J gene is TRBJ2-3, the V gene TRBV5-6; possible D gene TRBD1, 6 bases. Trimming pared 4 bases from V and 4 bases from J, leaving 25 bases between. This CDR3 is 18 amino acids long. The germline V gene encodes CDR1 SGHDT and CDR2 YYEEEE. The CDR3 sequence: CASSRNQPGHRTSDTQYF. In DNA, the CDR3 is TGTGCCAGCAGCCGCAACCAACCGGGACATCGAACCTCAGATACGCAGTATTTT.

The chain carries TRBV19 and TRBJ2-3; TRBD2 agrees at 15 bases. Looked up from germline, CDR1 is LNHDA and CDR2 is SQIVND (reference sequence). The trim removed 0 bases at V and 2 bases at J, leaving 3 bases unmatched. The CDR3 loop spans 18 amino acids. CDR3 loop: CASSIEGTSGRYTDTQYF. The CDR3 bases are TGTGCCAGTAGTATAGAGGGGACTAGCGGGAGGTACACAGATACGCAGTATTTT.

This clone was detected only once. The DNA for the CDR3 is TGTGCCAGCAGTTCGGGACAGGACTATGGCTACACCTTC. This sequence encodes CASSSGQDYGYTF. The V and J genes are TRBV2 and TRBJ1-2; 8 positions agree with TRBD1. The CDR3 extends over 13 amino acids. V gave up 5 bases and J gave up 3 bases; unmatched junction bases: 2. Germline CDR1 reads SNHLY; CDR2 reads FYNNEI. The full variable domain, with the rest looked up from reference TRBV2 and TRBJ1-2, is EPEVTQTPSHQVTQMGQEVILRCVPISNHLYFYWYRQILGQKVEFLVSFYNNEISEKSEIFDDQFSVERPDGSNFTLKIRSTKLEDSAMYFCASSSGQDYGYTFGSGTRLTVV.

This clone was picked up one time. This chain links TRBV7-9 with TRBJ2-1; possibly TRBD2 for D (5 bases). Between the trimmed V and J ends, which lost 5 bases and 5 bases, there was a span of 13 bases. Germline V CDR1 and CDR2: SEHNR, FQNEAQ (reference sequence). The CDR3 length is 14 residues. CDR3 region: CASSQPEVNNEQFF. CDR3 coding DNA: TGTGCCAGCAGCCAACCGGAGGTCAACAATGAGCAGTTCTTC.

There are many counts of this clone. Here the CDR3 reads CASSPLSTGTEAFF. CDR3 coding DNA: TGTGCCAGCAGCCCCCTTTCGACAGGCACTGAAGCTTTCTTT. The chain combines TRBV7-9 with TRBJ1-1; tentatively, D is TRBD1 (6 bases). V was cut by 5 bases and J by 4 bases, with 14 bases left in between. This CDR3 is built from 14 residues. Germline CDR1 and CDR2: SEHNR and FQNEAQ (reference sequence).

This sequence joins TRBV11-1 and TRBJ2-1; 8 nucleotides align to TRBD2. The V gene end was trimmed by 5 bases and the J gene end by 5 bases; junction bases not matched to a gene: 8. The CDR3 is 15 amino acids. Germline CDR1 and CDR2: SGHAT and FQDESV (reference sequence). The CDR3 DNA sequence: TGTGCCAGCAGCCCCCGGGGGGGTAAGAACAATGAGCAGTTCTTC. This translates into CASSPRGGKNNEQFF.

The chain recombines TRBV5-4 with TRBJ1-6; tentatively, D is TRBD1 (5 bases). The CDR3 consists of 15 residues. Germline V gene sequence: CDR1 SGHNT, CDR2 YYREEE (reference sequence). Between the trimmed V and J ends, which lost 4 bases and 9 bases, there was a span of 17 bases. The CDR3 DNA follows: TGTGCCAGCAGCAGGGACGGGGTACGAGGTTCACCCCTCCACTTT. Protein sequence: CASSRDGVRGSPLHF.

CDR3 bases: TGTGCCAGCAGTGAAGCGACCGGGGCCGGCGGTGGCTACACCTTC. Translating it yields CASSEATGAGGGYTF. The V gene is TRBV2, the J gene TRBJ1-2; possibly TRBD1 for D (5 bases). The length of the CDR3 is 15 residues. V lost 0 bases, J lost 7 bases, and 15 bases lay in between. Germline assignment: CDR1 SNHLY and CDR2 FYNNEI.

The chain combines TRBV7-6 with TRBJ1-1; D gene ambiguous. Per germline, CDR1 SGHVS and CDR2 FNYEAQ. V lost 5 bases to trimming and J lost 6 bases, with 10 bases between them. The CDR3 totals 12 residues. This CDR3 reads CASSIGLAEAFF. The DNA of the CDR3 is TGTGCCAGCAGCATAGGGCTCGCTGAAGCTTTCTTT.

This chain connects TRBV2 to TRBJ2-5; 11 nucleotides match TRBD2. Per the germline V gene, CDR1 is SNHLY and CDR2 is FYNNEI. With V trimmed by 6 bases and J by 4 bases, 4 bases remained unmatched. The CDR3 contains 14 residues. The CDR3 sequence is CASRLAGDLETQYF. For the CDR3, the DNA is TGTGCCAGCAGACTAGCGGGGGATCTAGAGACCCAGTACTTC.

The rearrangement joins TRBV7-6 to TRBJ1-6, with D maybe TRBD1 (5 bases). Deletions cut 5 bases from V and 10 bases from J, with 12 bases between. Per the germline V gene, CDR1 is SGHVS and CDR2 is FNYEAQ. The length of the CDR3 is 13 residues. The CDR3 DNA follows: TGTGCCAGCAGCAACAGTGGGGGATCACCCCTCCACTTT. It codes for CASSNSGGSPLHF. The whole variable domain, remainder taken from reference TRBV7-6 and TRBJ1-6, is GAGVSQSPRYKVTKRGQDVALRCDPISGHVSLYWYRQALGQGPEFLTYFNYEAQQDKSGLPNDRFSAERPEGSISTLTIQRTEQRDSAMYRCASSNSGGSPLHFGNGTRLTVT.

CDR3 DNA: TGCGCCAGCAGCCAAGATCCGGGAGGCGACACCGGGGAGCTGTTTTTT. It translates to CASSQDPGGDTGELFF. The V gene is TRBV4-3, the J gene TRBJ2-2; 7 bases agree with TRBD2. CDR3 size: 16 residues. CDR1 and CDR2 (germline): LGHNA, YSLEER. V dropped 0 bases and J dropped 3; count of bases not matched to a gene: 4.

This chain joins TRBV7-9 and TRBJ2-1; 12 nucleotides match TRBD1. This CDR3 is 14 amino acids long. CDR1 and CDR2 from the germline V gene are SEHNR and FQNEAQ (reference sequence). V shed 7 bases and J 5 bases; nucleotides not matched to a gene: 3. CDR3 loop: CASNRDRGHNEQFF. In DNA form, the CDR3 reads TGTGCCAGCAACCGGGACAGGGGGCACAATGAGCAGTTCTTC.

The chain combines TRBV5-1 with TRBJ1-1; D ambiguous. Germline-derived CDR1 and CDR2 are SGHRS and YFSETQ. V was clipped by 1 base and J by 1 base, with 2 bases between them. The CDR3 runs 12 residues. The CDR3 DNA sequence: TGCGCCAGCAGCTTGAAGAACACTGAAGCTTTCTTT. Its translation is CASSLKNTEAFF.

This chain joins TRBV18 and TRBJ2-1; tentative D call: TRBD1 (6 bases). The CDR3 loop spans 14 amino acids. Trimming stripped 4 bases from V and 6 bases from J, with 13 bases between. CDR1 is KGHSH and CDR2 is LQKENI in the germline V gene. The CDR3: CASSRGTPVNEQFF. CDR3 DNA: TGTGCCAGCTCACGGGGGACACCTGTCAATGAGCAGTTCTTC.

The chain recombines TRBV6-5 with TRBJ2-2; no definite D call. CDR1 MNHEY and CDR2 SVGAGI come from the germline V gene. Trimming cost V 7 bases and J 9 bases, with 9 bases left between them. The CDR3 length is 11 residues. The CDR3 coding sequence is TGTGCCAGCACTAAAGGTCGGGAGCTGTTTTTT. Its translation is CASTKGRELFF.

This rearrangement joins TRBV27 to TRBJ2-7; D tentatively reads TRBD1 or TRBD2 (5 bases each). CDR3 size: 14 residues. CDR1 is MNHEY and CDR2 is SMNVEV in the germline V gene (reference sequence). Trimming took off 3 bases at V and 4 bases at J, with 13 bases between the two ends. This CDR3 is CASSFLRGGYEQYF. The CDR3 bases are TGTGCCAGCAGTTTTCTGAGGGGTGGTTACGAGCAGTACTTC.

V usage is TRBV6-2 or TRBV6-3 and J usage is TRBJ1-1; D may be TRBD1 (6 bases). The V gene's germline CDR1 is MNHEY and CDR2 SVGEGT. The V end lost 6 bases, the J end lost 8 bases, and 19 bases lay between the germline ends. This CDR3 contains 14 residues. The CDR3 region is CASSGGTTQGEAFF. For the CDR3, the DNA is TGTGCCAGCAGCGGGGGAACAACCCAGGGGGAAGCTTTCTTT.

On this clone: A read error may produce the germline difference seen at one junction end. V is TRBV5-1 and J is TRBJ2-3; D is undetermined. This CDR3 region has 12 residues. Germline V gene data show CDR1 as SGHRS and CDR2 as YFSETQ. The CDR3 here is CASSPSRDTQYF. CDR3 coding DNA: TGCGCCAGCAGCCCGAGCAGAGATACGCAGTATTTT.

This chain joins TRBV3-1 (or the pseudogene TRBV3-2) and TRBJ2-1; 11 bases align to TRBD2. Per the germline V gene, CDR1 is LGHDT and CDR2 is YNNKEL (reference sequence). This CDR3 is built from 16 residues. V shed 0 bases, J shed 6 bases, and the junction held 4 bases outside the gene matches. The CDR3 sequence is CASSQDLAGGTNEQFF. The CDR3 DNA is TGTGCCAGCAGCCAAGATCTAGCGGGAGGCACCAATGAGCAGTTCTTC.

This clone appeared a single time. The rearrangement joins TRBV7-9 to TRBJ2-3, with a weak D call TRBD2 (5 bases). Looked up from germline, CDR1 is SEHNR and CDR2 is FQNEAQ (reference sequence). CDR3 size: 19 residues. The V end lost 3 bases, the J end lost 2 bases, and 24 bases lay between the germline ends. Written as DNA, the CDR3 is TGTGCCAGCAGCTTGTATGGAAAGAGGGAGCCTACCGTCACAGATACGCAGTATTTT. Residues: CASSLYGKREPTVTDTQYF.

This chain links TRBV5-4 with TRBJ2-7; the D gene is possibly TRBD2 (6 bases). The V end was cut by 4 bases, the J end by 6 bases, with 14 bases between. CDR1 and CDR2 (germline): SGHNT, YYREEE (reference sequence). The CDR3 loop spans 13 amino acids. The DNA of the CDR3 is TGTGCCAGCAGCCCGCCGGAGGGGTCCGAGCAGTACTTC. Its protein product is CASSPPEGSEQYF.